The clone carrying this T cell receptor beta chain was counted ten times or more. Its specificity is not known. Amplification of the TCR beta CDR3 regions used RNA transcripts (as template). Second-round multiplex PCR came after first-round RT-PCR with HTBI primers. TCRdb independently ran MiXCR on the multiplex PCR reads; one entry per CDR3 protein. The table lists about 700,000 distinct CDR3 sequences, 40% of them singletons, with 44% in the top ten. This sample was included in a study of Graves' ophthalmopathy and Graves' hyperthyroidism. Study-level information: Sampling took place at initial diagnosis, with peripheral blood obtained before any treatment.

The study's findings and limits: Detection in blood was also observed for most expanded thyroid clonotypes above 0.001 frequency.

The germline gives CDR1 LNHNV, CDR2 YYDKDF (reference sequence). The CDR3 loop spans 13 amino acids. The V and J ends lost 9 bases and 2 bases respectively, with 13 bases between them. The sequenced material came from peripheral blood. The source is an adult man with Graves' ophthalmopathy. The chain is built from TRBV15 and TRBJ2-5, with D perhaps TRBD2 (6 bases). The CDR3 region is CATLRRGQETQYF. CDR3 DNA: TGTGCCACTCTCAGACGGGGGCAAGAGACCCAGTACTTC.